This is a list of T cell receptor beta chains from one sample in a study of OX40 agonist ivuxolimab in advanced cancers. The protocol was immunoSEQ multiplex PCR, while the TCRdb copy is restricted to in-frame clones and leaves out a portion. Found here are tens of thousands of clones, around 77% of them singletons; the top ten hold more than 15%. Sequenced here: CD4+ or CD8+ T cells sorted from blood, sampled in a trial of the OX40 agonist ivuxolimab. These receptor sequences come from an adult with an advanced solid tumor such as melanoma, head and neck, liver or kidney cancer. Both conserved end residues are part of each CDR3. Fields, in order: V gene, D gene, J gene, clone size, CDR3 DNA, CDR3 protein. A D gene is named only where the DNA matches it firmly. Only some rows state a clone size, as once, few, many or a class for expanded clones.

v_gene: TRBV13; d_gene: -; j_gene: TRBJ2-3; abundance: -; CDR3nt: TGTGCCAGCAGCCCGAGCACAGATACGCAGTATTTT; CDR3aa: CASSPSTDTQYF
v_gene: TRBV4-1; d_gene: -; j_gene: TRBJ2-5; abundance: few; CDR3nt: TGCGCCAGCAGCCCACTGAACCAAGAGACCCAGTACTTC; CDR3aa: CASSPLNQETQYF
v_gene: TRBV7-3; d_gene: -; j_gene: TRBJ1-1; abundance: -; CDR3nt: TGTGCCAGCAGCGACACACAAAACACTGAAGCTTTCTTT; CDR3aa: CASSDTQNTEAFF
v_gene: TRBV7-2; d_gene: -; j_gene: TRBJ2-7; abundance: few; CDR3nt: TGTGCCAGCAGCTTTGAGGAAGCCTACGAGCAGTACTTC; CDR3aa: CASSFEEAYEQYF
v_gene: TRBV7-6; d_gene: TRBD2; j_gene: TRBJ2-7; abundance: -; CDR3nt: TGTGCCAGCAGTTCGACGACTAGCGGGGGGCCAAGATCCTACGAGCAGTACTTC; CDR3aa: CASSSTTSGGPRSYEQYF
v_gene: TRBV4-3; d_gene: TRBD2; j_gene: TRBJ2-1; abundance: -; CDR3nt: TGCGCCAGCAGCCAAGATCCAGCGGGGGGGCCCTACAATGAGCAGTTCTTC; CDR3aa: CASSQDPAGGPYNEQFF
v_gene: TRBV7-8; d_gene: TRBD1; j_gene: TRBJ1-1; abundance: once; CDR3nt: TGTGCCAGCAGCTTGGGACAGGGGTTCACTGAAGCTTTCTTT; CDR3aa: CASSLGQGFTEAFF
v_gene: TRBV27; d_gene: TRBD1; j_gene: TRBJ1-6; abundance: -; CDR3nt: TGTGCCAGCAGTTTTAATGCGGACAGGGAGAGCTCCTATAATTCACCCCTCCACTTT; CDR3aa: CASSFNADRESSYNSPLHF
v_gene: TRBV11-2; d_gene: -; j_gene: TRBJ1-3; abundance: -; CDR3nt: TGTGCCAGCAGCTTATATGGAAACACCATATATTTT; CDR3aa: CASSLYGNTIYF
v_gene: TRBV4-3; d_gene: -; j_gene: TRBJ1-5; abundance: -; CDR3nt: TGCGCCAGCAGCTTGACAGGTAGCAATCAGCCCCAGCATTTT; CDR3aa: CASSLTGSNQPQHF
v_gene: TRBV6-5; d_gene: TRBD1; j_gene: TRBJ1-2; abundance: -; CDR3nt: TGTGCCAGCAGTTACGGACAGGGGCTCTATGGCTACACCTTC; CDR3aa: CASSYGQGLYGYTF
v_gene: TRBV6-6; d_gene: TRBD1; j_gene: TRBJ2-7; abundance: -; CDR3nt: TGTGCCAGCAGTTTAGGACAGGGCTACGAGCAGTACTTC; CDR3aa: CASSLGQGYEQYF
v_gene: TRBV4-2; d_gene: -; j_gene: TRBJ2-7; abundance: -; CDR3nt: TGTGCCAGCAGCCATGACCTCACCCAGGGGACCTACGAGCAGTACTTC; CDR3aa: CASSHDLTQGTYEQYF
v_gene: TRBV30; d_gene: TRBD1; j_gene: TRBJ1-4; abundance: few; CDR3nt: TGTGCCTGGAGTGTAGGACAGGGGAACGAAAAACTGTTTTTT; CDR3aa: CAWSVGQGNEKLFF
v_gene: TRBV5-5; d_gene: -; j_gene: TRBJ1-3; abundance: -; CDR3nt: TGTGCCAGCAGCACCAGGGGATCTGGAAACACCATATATTTT; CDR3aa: CASSTRGSGNTIYF
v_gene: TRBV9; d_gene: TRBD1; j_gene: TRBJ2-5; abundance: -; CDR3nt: TGTGCCAGCAGCGTAGACGGACAGGGGGTCCAAGAGACCCAGTACTTC; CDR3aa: CASSVDGQGVQETQYF
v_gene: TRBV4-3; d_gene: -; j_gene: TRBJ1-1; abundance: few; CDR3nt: TGCGCCAGCAGCCAAGAGGGGGGCATGAACACTGAAGCTTTCTTT; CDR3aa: CASSQEGGMNTEAFF
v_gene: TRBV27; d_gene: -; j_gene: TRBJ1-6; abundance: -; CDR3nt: TGTGCCAGCAGTTCCTTAGGTAGAAACTATAATTCACCCCTCCACTTT; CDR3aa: CASSSLGRNYNSPLHF
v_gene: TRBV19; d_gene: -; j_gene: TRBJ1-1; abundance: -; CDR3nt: TGTGCCAGTAGCTGGGGGGAGAACACTGAAGCTTTCTTT; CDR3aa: CASSWGENTEAFF
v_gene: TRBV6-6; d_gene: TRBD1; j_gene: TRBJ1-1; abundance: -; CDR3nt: TGTGCCAGCAGTTATACAGGGGCCTCGAACACTGAAGCTTTCTTT; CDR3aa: CASSYTGASNTEAFF
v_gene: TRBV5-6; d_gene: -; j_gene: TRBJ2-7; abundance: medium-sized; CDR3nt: TGTGCCAGCAGCTTCTTACAGTCCTCCTACGAGCAGTACTTC; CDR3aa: CASSFLQSSYEQYF
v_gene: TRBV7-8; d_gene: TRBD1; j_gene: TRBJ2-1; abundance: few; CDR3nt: TGTGCCAGCACAGTTCAAGGGGACAGAAGAAACAATGAGCAGTTCTTC; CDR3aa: CASTVQGDRRNNEQFF
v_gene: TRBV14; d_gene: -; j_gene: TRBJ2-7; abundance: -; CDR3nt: TGTGCCAGCAGCCAAGATATAGGGAGAATCTACGAGCAGTACTTC; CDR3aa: CASSQDIGRIYEQYF